Presented here are 10 T cell receptor beta chains from one specimen sequenced in a study of spatial heterogeneity in lung cancer. The time point: sample taken at primary tumor resection. Whole RNA, isolated from tumor, nontumor lung or frozen PBMC, was sequenced without prior sorting. Using its own MiXCR run on the 5' RACE reads, TCRdb lists one record per CDR3 protein. The sample yields 60,000 to 65,000 distinct CDR3 sequences, around 8.2% seen once. This sample comprised PBMCs, obtained at surgery. The receptor set was obtained from a female donor with early-stage non-small cell lung cancer.

This clonotype was seen many times. V and J are TRBV28 and TRBJ1-2; D not certain. Germline V gene lookup returns CDR1 MDHEN and CDR2 SYDVKM. Trimming took 1 base from V and 7 from J, leaving 7 bases between them. The length of the CDR3 is 12 residues. CDR3 DNA sequence: TGTGCCAGCAGTTTATCTCCCTTTGGCTACACCTTC. Protein product: CASSLSPFGYTF.

This clonotype was found many times. The chain carries TRBV3-1 and TRBJ1-1; the D is unclear. Trimming took off 3 bases at V and 7 bases at J, with 15 bases between the two ends. Germline loops: CDR1 LGHDT, CDR2 YNNKEL (reference sequence). The CDR3 is made up of 14 amino acids. CDR3: CASSQRRGGDEAFF. CDR3 bases: TGTGCCAGCAGCCAGCGAAGAGGAGGCGATGAAGCTTTCTTT.

This clonotype was counted many times. The CDR3 protein is CASSLAAGMNTEAFF. The DNA of the CDR3 is TGCGCCAGCAGCTTGGCTGCAGGCATGAACACTGAAGCTTTCTTT. The chain combines TRBV5-1 with TRBJ1-1; D gene unclear. V lost 0 bases and J lost 0, with 9 bases in between. Looked up from germline, CDR1 is SGHRS and CDR2 is YFSETQ. This CDR3 comprises 15 residues.

This clonotype was observed many times. V is TRBV5-1 and J is TRBJ1-1; unclear D gene. Trimming removed 5 bases at V and 5 bases at J, with 19 bases between. Germline values: CDR1 SGHRS, CDR2 YFSETQ. This CDR3 comprises 15 residues. Here the CDR3 reads CASRWGSQSETEAFF. DNA of the CDR3: TGCGCCAGCAGGTGGGGATCACAGTCCGAAACTGAAGCTTTCTTT.

Many counts were recorded for this clonotype. The rearrangement uses TRBV7-8 and TRBJ1-1, with 7 bases identical to TRBD1. The V and J ends lost 5 bases and 1 base, in that order; junction bases with no gene match: 4. The CDR3 contains 14 residues. The germline V gene encodes CDR1 SGHVS and CDR2 FQNEAQ. The CDR3: CASSVTGPNTEAFF. CDR3 DNA: TGTGCCAGCAGCGTGACAGGGCCGAACACTGAAGCTTTCTTT.

This clonotype was counted a few times. The J gene is TRBJ2-3, the V gene TRBV5-1, with 7 bases aligning to TRBD2. The CDR3 length is 14 residues. Looked up from germline, CDR1 is SGHRS and CDR2 is YFSETQ. After removal of 4 bases from V and 3 bases from J, the junction contained 5 bases not matched to a gene. CDR3: CASSGRGGTDTQYF. The CDR3 DNA sequence: TGCGCCAGCAGCGGACGGGGAGGGACAGATACGCAGTATTTT.

In regard to this clonotype: A much larger clone lies a single base off, so this may be a read error. J is TRBJ2-1 and V is TRBV5-1; D is unclear. The CDR3 covers 16 residues. V was clipped by 9 bases and J by 0 bases, with 19 bases between them. Looked up from germline, CDR1 is SGHRS and CDR2 is YFSETQ. Here the CDR3 reads CANSLGVGSSYNEQFF. In nucleotides, the CDR3 is TGCGCCAACAGTCTTGGAGTAGGCAGCTCCTACAATGAGCAGTTCTTC. The whole variable domain, remainder taken from reference TRBV5-1 and TRBJ2-1, is KAGVTQTPRYLIKTRGQQVTLSCSPISGHRSVSWYQQTPGQGLQFLFEYFSETQRNKGNFPGRFSGRQFSNSRSEMNVSTLELGDSALYLCANSLGVGSSYNEQFFGPGTRLTVL.

The J gene is TRBJ2-1, the V gene TRBV4-2, with TRBD2 matching 9 bases. This CDR3 comprises 16 residues. CDR1 and CDR2 from the germline V gene are LGHNA and YNFKEQ. J gave up 2 bases and V 6 bases, and 8 bases lay outside the gene matches. The CDR3 nucleotides are TGTGCCAGCAGTCGACCCGGGACTAGCCCCTACAATGAGCAGTTCTTC. Protein sequence: CASSRPGTSPYNEQFF.

In its sample, this clonotype was seen many times. V usage is TRBV27 and J usage is TRBJ2-3; D is ambiguous. The V end lost 5 bases, the J end lost 0 bases, and 6 bases lay between the germline ends. Germline CDR1 is MNHEY and CDR2 is SMNVEV (reference sequence). The CDR3 has 13 residues. Here the CDR3 DNA reads TGTGCCAGCAGTCACCACAGCACAGATACGCAGTATTTT. Translated, it gives CASSHHSTDTQYF.

The sample holds a few counts of this clonotype. V and J are TRBV6-5 and TRBJ2-7; 7 nucleotides line up with TRBD1. The germline V gene encodes CDR1 MNHEY and CDR2 SVGAGI. V lost 7 bases and J lost 2; bases outside the gene matches: 2. CDR3 length: 12 amino acids. The CDR3 DNA sequence: TGTGCCAGCAACACAGGGGCCTACGAGCAGTACTTC. Amino acid sequence: CASNTGAYEQYF.